This entry describes one T cell receptor beta chain. As yet, its antigen is unknown. The CDR3 runs 17 residues. Germline CDR1 DFQATT, CDR2 SNEGSKA (reference sequence). V was clipped by 0 bases and J by 0 bases, with 15 bases between them. This specimen comes from a study of blood T cells in healthy people across ages. A second PCR, run for about 7 to 11 cycles, used a sample-barcoded 5' primer plus a J-beta primer mix. Researchers report that a template-switch adaptor with 12 random nucleotides tagged each cDNA molecule. TCRdb ran MiXCR on the 5' RACE reads and lists one entry per CDR3 protein. Here the sample spans approximately 730,000 distinct CDR3 sequences, roughly 53% being singletons. Findings and limits, study-wide: Older individuals had lower TCR beta diversity per million T cells (the decline was roughly linear).

Sequencing input: blood. The source is an older man in good health. This chain connects TRBV20-1 to TRBJ2-1; D is perhaps TRBD1 (6 bases). The CDR3 here is CSARDLSGQASYNEQFF. The CDR3 DNA sequence: TGCAGTGCTAGAGATCTCTCGGGACAAGCCTCCTACAATGAGCAGTTCTTC.